The present T cell receptor (beta chain) was sequenced within a study of beta chain features in type 1 diabetes. Study results and limitations: Compared with healthy donors, patients appeared to share more similar naive, central memory and regulatory TCRB repertoires. VDJ junctions in type 1 diabetes patients carried more deletions and fewer insertions. Cells with high TCR expression could be over-represented by cDNA sequencing.

This clone was recorded a few times. Antigen unknown. Germline CDR1 and CDR2: SGDLS and YYNGEE. CDR3 length equals 11 residues. V shed 5 bases and J shed 7 bases, with 6 bases lying between them. The investigators reverse transcribed all of the isolated RNA, so they sequenced expressed TCRB transcripts. Sequencing used immunoSEQ multiplex PCR; TCRdb keeps in-frame clones, though not all of them. The data contain 350,000 to 450,000 clones, roughly 14% of them singletons. Sequencing was performed on naive CD4+ T cells from blood. The origin of this receptor is a man in his thirties or forties in good health. The chain uses TRBV9 and TRBJ2-2; no definite D call. CDR3 protein: CASRNIGELFF. The CDR3, as DNA: TGTGCCAGCAGGAATATCGGGGAGCTGTTTTTT.